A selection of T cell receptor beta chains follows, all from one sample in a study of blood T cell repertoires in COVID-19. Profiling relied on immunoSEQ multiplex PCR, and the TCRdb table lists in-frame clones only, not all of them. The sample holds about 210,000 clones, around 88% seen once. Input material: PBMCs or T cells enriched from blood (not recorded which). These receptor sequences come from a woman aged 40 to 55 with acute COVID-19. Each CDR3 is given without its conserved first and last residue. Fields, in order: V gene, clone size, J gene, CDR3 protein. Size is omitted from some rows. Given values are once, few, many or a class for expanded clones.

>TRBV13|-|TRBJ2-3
ASSTPLADTQY
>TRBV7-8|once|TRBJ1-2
ASSLAPRRLVGEAYGYT
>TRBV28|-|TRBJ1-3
ASSLWGDRGRSGNTIY
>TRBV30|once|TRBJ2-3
AWSTDRGRIDTQY
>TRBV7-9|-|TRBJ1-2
ASSLAPSGYYGYT
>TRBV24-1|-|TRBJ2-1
ATSDPSGSGRAEQF
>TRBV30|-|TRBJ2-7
AWDRGAKYEQY
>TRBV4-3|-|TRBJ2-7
ASSQDVSLAGGYEQY
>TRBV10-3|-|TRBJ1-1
AIRWDTVNTEAF
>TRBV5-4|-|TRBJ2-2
ASSWGTLNTGELF
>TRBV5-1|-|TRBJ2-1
ASSLQLPYNEQF
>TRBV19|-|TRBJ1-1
ASRMGPANTEAF
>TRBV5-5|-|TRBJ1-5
ASAREGRNQPQH
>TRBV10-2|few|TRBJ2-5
ASRADRGGETQY
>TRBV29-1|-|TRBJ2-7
SVEDTGGTYEQY
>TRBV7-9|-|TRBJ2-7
ASSPLSEQY
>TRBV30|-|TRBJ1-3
AWSQDSRNTIY
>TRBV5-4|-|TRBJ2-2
ASSGLAGAGELF
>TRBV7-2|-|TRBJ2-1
ASSLDQRGVHEQF
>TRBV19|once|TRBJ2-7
ASSTSGGSYEQY
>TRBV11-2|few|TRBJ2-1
ASSLDISGRAHEQF
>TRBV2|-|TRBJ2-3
ASSDLAGVPDTQY
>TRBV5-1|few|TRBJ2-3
ASTYNRIGASTDTQY
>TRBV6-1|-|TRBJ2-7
ASSEESGGSNEQY
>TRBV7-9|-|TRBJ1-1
ASSRLKVGAF
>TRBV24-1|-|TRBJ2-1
ATSDFVGTSGRARAYNEQF
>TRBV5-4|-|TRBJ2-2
ASSPPGTGNTGELF
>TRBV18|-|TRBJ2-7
ASSPLRTGAYEQY
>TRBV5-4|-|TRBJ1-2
ASSAPGRDGYT
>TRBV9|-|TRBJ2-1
ASSVEGLAQEQF
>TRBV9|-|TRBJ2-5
ASSVEGTSGQETQY
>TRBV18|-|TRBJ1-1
ASSPQGAMNTEAF
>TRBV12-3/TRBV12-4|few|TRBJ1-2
ASSFGQAYGYT
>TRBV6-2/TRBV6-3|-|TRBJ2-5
ASSYLGQGRGETQY
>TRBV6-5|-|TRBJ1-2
ASKRGVNYGYT
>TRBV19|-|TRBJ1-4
ASSIVSHEKLF
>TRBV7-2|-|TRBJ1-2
ASSLSNRVSYGYT
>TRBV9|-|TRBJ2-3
ASSVASGQGSPGTQY
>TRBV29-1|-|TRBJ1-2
SAEGEERTALGYT
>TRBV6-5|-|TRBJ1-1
ASVLTGGTEAF
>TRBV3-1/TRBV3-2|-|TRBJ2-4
ASSHSSGGAKNIQY